Listed here are 30 T cell receptor beta chains from one sample, sequenced in a study of response to subunit inactivated influenza vaccine. TCRdb reprocessed the RT-PCR reads with MiXCR, giving one entry per CDR3 protein. The table shows 540,000 or so distinct CDR3 sequences, with 10% to 15% occurring only once. This sample comprised PBMCs from blood, obtained about 40 days after vaccination. The receptors here all came from a man aged 45-65 years who received an inactivated influenza vaccine.

This clonotype was seen a handful of times. This chain uses TRBV6-5 with TRBJ2-3; no clear D. Trimming took 1 base from V and 2 from J, leaving 7 bases between them. The CDR3 consists of 14 residues. In germline, CDR1 is MNHEY, CDR2 SVGAGI. The CDR3 DNA reads as TGTGCCAGCAGTTACTTGGGCAACACAGATACGCAGTATTTT. This sequence encodes CASSYLGNTDTQYF.

This clonotype was seen a handful of times. The chain is built from TRBV6-1 and TRBJ2-2; 9 nucleotides match TRBD2. This CDR3 is 15 amino acids long. Trimming took 5 bases from V and 12 from J; bases not matched to a gene: 13. The germline CDR1 and CDR2 sequences are MNHNS and SASEGT. CDR3 sequence: CASSPSPGLAPQLFF. The DNA for the CDR3 is TGTGCCAGCAGTCCTTCCCCGGGACTAGCACCCCAGCTGTTTTTT.

The chain links TRBV10-2 to TRBJ1-4; possibly TRBD1 for D (5 bases). Germline loops: CDR1 WSHSY, CDR2 SAAADI. CDR3 length equals 13 residues. The V gene lost 7 bases and the J gene lost 8 bases, with 14 bases spanning the gap. This CDR3 is CASTYRWNEKLFF. CDR3 coding DNA: TGCGCCAGCACGTACAGGTGGAACGAAAAACTGTTTTTT.

In this sample, this clonotype turned up many times. The chain joins TRBV7-2 to TRBJ2-5; a possible D gene is TRBD1 (6 bases). Trimming removed 5 bases at V and 5 bases at J, with 9 bases between. In germline, CDR1 is SGHTA, CDR2 FQGNSA. This CDR3 has 12 residues. This CDR3 reads CASSRQGETQYF. The CDR3, as DNA: TGTGCCAGCAGCCGTCAGGGGGAGACCCAGTACTTC.

A few counts support this clonotype. The chain recombines TRBV5-4 with TRBJ1-3, with 10 bases fitting TRBD1. The CDR3 consists of 17 residues. From germline, CDR1 is SGHNT and CDR2 YYREEE (reference sequence). The J segment lost 1 base and the V segment lost 4 bases, leaving 8 bases of the junction unmatched. CDR3 residues: CASSSWTGGSSGNTIYF. DNA of the CDR3: TGTGCCAGCAGCAGTTGGACAGGGGGATCGTCTGGAAACACCATATATTTT.

There are a few counts of this clonotype. This rearrangement joins TRBV3-1 to TRBJ2-2; 9 bases are a match to TRBD1. This CDR3 has 15 amino acids. The junction had 4 bases not matched to a gene; V was cut back by 5 bases and J by 3 bases. Germline lookup yields CDR1 LGHDT and CDR2 YNNKEL (reference sequence). CDR3 protein: CASSAGTGYTGELFF. Written as DNA, the CDR3 is TGTGCCAGCAGCGCCGGGACAGGGTACACCGGGGAGCTGTTTTTT.

J is TRBJ2-1 and V is TRBV2, with 11 bases fitting TRBD2. The CDR3 runs to 14 residues. Germline CDR1 and CDR2: SNHLY and FYNNEI. V was pared by 10 bases and J by 4 bases, with 6 bases of the junction left unmatched. The CDR3 nucleotides are TGTGCCACGTTACGGACTAGCGGGTACAATGAGCAGTTCTTC. It is translated as CATLRTSGYNEQFF.

A note on this clonotype: This could be a read error, since a much larger clone is one nucleotide away. The chain couples TRBV7-2 to TRBJ2-5; weak D call: TRBD1 (5 bases). CDR1 SGHTA and CDR2 FQGNSA come from the germline V gene. The CDR3 extends over 14 amino acids. CDR3 bases: TGTGGCAGCAGCTTAGGCCTGGGGCCAGAGACCCAGTACTTC. Protein product: CGSSLGLGPETQYF.

This clonotype was found a few times. The chain carries TRBV21-1 and TRBJ2-7; the table's D call TRBD1 went unverified against the DNA. TRBV21-1 is a pseudogene locus. This CDR3 is built from 16 residues. CDR3 loop: CASSTPGTHSLYEQYF. In nucleotides, the CDR3 is TGTGCCAGCAGCACACCCGGGACACATAGTCTCTACGAGCAGTACTTC.

The chain uses TRBV6-5 and TRBJ2-5, with no clear D. The CDR3 totals 15 residues. Germline CDR1 and CDR2: MNHEY and SVGAGI. Trimming left V 0 bases short and J 5 bases short, with 13 bases between. CDR3 in amino acids: CASSYSGQKAETQYF. CDR3 nucleotides: TGTGCCAGCAGTTACTCGGGCCAGAAGGCGGAGACCCAGTACTTC.

In this sample, this clonotype turned up a few times. The rearrangement uses TRBV7-9 and TRBJ1-2; the D gene is possibly TRBD1 (5 bases). Germline assignment: CDR1 SEHNR and CDR2 FQNEAQ (reference sequence). V shed 7 bases and J shed 4 bases, with 19 bases lying between them. The CDR3 is made up of 15 amino acids. The CDR3 nucleotides are TGTGCCAGCACCTCCTCCAACGGGGGATTCTATGGCTACACCTTC. This gives the protein CASTSSNGGFYGYTF.

The rearrangement links TRBV6-5 to TRBJ2-7; maybe TRBD2 (5 bases). Germline lookup yields CDR1 MNHEY and CDR2 SVGAGI. Trimming took off 2 bases at V and 3 bases at J, with 14 bases between the two ends. The CDR3 totals 15 residues. The CDR3 region is CASSYPQRQIYEQYF. The CDR3 nucleotides are TGTGCCAGCAGTTACCCTCAGCGGCAGATCTACGAGCAGTACTTC.

The chain recombines TRBV27 with TRBJ1-1; 8 bases line up with TRBD1. The CDR3 sequence is 16 residues long. Germline values: CDR1 MNHEY, CDR2 SMNVEV (reference sequence). V lost 5 bases and J lost 6; bases outside the gene matches: 14. CDR3 bases: TGTGCCAGCAGTCCCGCCGTGGGGCAGGGGGCGGCTGAAGCTTTCTTT. Translated, it gives CASSPAVGQGAAEAFF.

In its sample, this clonotype was seen many times. The V gene is TRBV7-2, the J gene TRBJ2-6, with no clear D. The CDR3 has 14 residues. Germline V lookup: CDR1 SGHTA, CDR2 FQGNSA. V was cut by 5 bases and J by 1 base, with 6 bases left in between. In DNA form, the CDR3 reads TGTGCCAGCAGCCCCTCTTCTGGGGCCAACGTCCTGACTTTC. This sequence encodes CASSPSSGANVLTF.

The rearrangement joins TRBV7-3 to TRBJ2-1, with 11 bases fitting TRBD2. V lost 5 bases and J lost 7; bases outside the gene matches: 7. Looked up from germline, CDR1 is SGHTA and CDR2 is FQGTGA. The CDR3 totals 15 residues. The CDR3 coding sequence is TGTGCCAGCAGCAGACTAGCGGGAAAGTGGAATGAGCAGTTCTTC. This codes for CASSRLAGKWNEQFF.

The V and J genes are TRBV4-2 and TRBJ2-7; 8 nucleotides line up with TRBD2. The CDR3 runs 14 residues. V lost 2 bases, J lost 2 bases, and 2 bases stayed unmatched. CDR1 is LGHNA and CDR2 is YNFKEQ in the germline V gene. The CDR3 coding sequence is TGTGCCAGCAGCCAACGACTAGCGACCTACGAGCAGTACTTC. Amino acid sequence: CASSQRLATYEQYF.

The chain employs TRBV12-3 or TRBV12-4 and TRBJ2-7, with D possibly being TRBD1 (6 bases). There are 14 residues in the CDR3. V was trimmed by 5 bases and J by 0 bases, leaving 11 bases between them. Here the CDR3 reads CASSPRTVSYEQYF. DNA for the CDR3: TGTGCCAGCAGTCCGAGGACAGTCTCCTACGAGCAGTACTTC.

This clonotype was found a few times. This chain joins TRBV24-1 and TRBJ2-2; the match to TRBD1 covers 7 bases. Germline V lookup: CDR1 KGHDR, CDR2 SFDVKD. The CDR3 is 14 residues long. V lost 4 bases and J lost 7; bases outside the gene matches: 5. CDR3: CATSETGWIGELFF. In nucleotides, the CDR3 is TGTGCCACCAGTGAGACAGGGTGGATCGGGGAGCTGTTTTTT.

V usage is TRBV15 and J usage is TRBJ2-7; 9 bases agree with TRBD1. This CDR3 contains 14 residues. Germline V gives CDR1 LNHNV, CDR2 YYDKDF (reference sequence). With 1 base clipped from V and 3 bases from J, the junction kept 1 base outside the gene matches. The CDR3 protein is CATSRGTGDYEQYF. In DNA form, the CDR3 reads TGTGCCACCAGCAGAGGGACAGGGGACTACGAGCAGTACTTC.

This chain joins TRBV20-1 and TRBJ2-7; 9 positions match TRBD2. CDR3 length: 14 residues. Germline-derived CDR1 and CDR2 are DFQATT and SNEGSKA (reference sequence). Trimming cost V 5 bases and J 9 bases; bases outside gene matches: 14. The CDR3 sequence: CSAAAGGRAPSQYF. Written as DNA, the CDR3 is TGCAGTGCTGCCGCAGGCGGGAGGGCCCCTTCGCAGTACTTC.

The gene calls are TRBV7-2 and TRBJ2-1, with 7 bases matching TRBD2. Germline lookup yields CDR1 SGHTA and CDR2 FQGNSA. The CDR3 spans 14 residues. After removal of 5 bases from V and 6 bases from J, the junction contained 7 bases not matched to a gene. This CDR3 is CASSPRLASNEQFF. Here the CDR3 DNA reads TGTGCCAGCAGCCCGCGACTAGCTAGCAATGAGCAGTTCTTC.

This clonotype was detected a few times. V is TRBV2 and J is TRBJ2-1; no clear D gene. Between the trimmed V and J ends, which lost 5 bases and 7 bases, there was a span of 21 bases. The CDR3 contains 16 residues. Looked up from germline, CDR1 is SNHLY and CDR2 is FYNNEI. CDR3 region: CASSSSKVTIRNEQFF. DNA of the CDR3: TGTGCCAGCAGTAGTAGTAAGGTGACAATTCGAAATGAGCAGTTCTTC.

This clonotype has only a few counts. This rearrangement joins TRBV20-1 to TRBJ2-5; 7 bases are shared with TRBD1. Germline V gives CDR1 DFQATT, CDR2 SNEGSKA (reference sequence). Unmatched junction bases numbered 5, after V lost 4 bases and J lost 3 bases. CDR3 length: 13 residues. The CDR3 DNA is TGCAGTGCTAATCGGGGACAGAAAGAGACCCAGTACTTC. The encoded protein is CSANRGQKETQYF.

The CDR3 DNA sequence: TGTGCCACCAGCGGGGCAGCGAGCTCCTACGAGCAGTACTTC. Protein: CATSGAASSYEQYF. This rearrangement joins TRBV15 to TRBJ2-7; perhaps TRBD1 as D (5 bases). There are 14 residues in the CDR3. Germline CDR1 LNHNV, CDR2 YYDKDF (reference sequence). Between the trimmed V and J ends, which lost 5 bases and 0 bases, there was a span of 11 bases.

This clonotype was detected ten times or more. A junction boundary mismatches the germline segment, possibly from a read error. The chain recombines TRBV5-1 with TRBJ2-5; the D gene is possibly TRBD1 (5 bases). Germline CDR1 is SGHRS and CDR2 is YFSETQ. The CDR3 runs to 14 residues. The CDR3 DNA is TGTGCCAGCAGCTTAGGGCAGGGCCAAGAGACCCAGTACTTC. Its translation is CASSLGQGQETQYF. The full variable domain, completed using reference TRBV5-1 and TRBJ2-5, is KAGVTQTPRYLIKTRGQQVTLSCSPISGHRSVSWYQQTPGQGLQFLFEYFSETQRNKGNFPGRFSGRQFSNSRSEMNVSTLELGDSALYLCASSLGQGQETQYFGPGTRLLVL.

This clonotype was seen more than once but under ten times. V gene TRBV7-9 combines with J gene TRBJ1-4, with D unresolved. The CDR3 length is 12 residues. The V gene's germline CDR1 is SEHNR and CDR2 FQNEAQ (reference sequence). V dropped 1 base and J dropped 5 bases, with 2 bases sitting between them. CDR3 region: CASSLGNEKLFF. The CDR3 DNA sequence: TGTGCCAGCAGCTTAGGGAATGAAAAACTGTTTTTT.

This clonotype was seen many times. The chain is built from TRBV10-3 and TRBJ1-2; TRBD1 is a possible D gene (6 bases). V was cut by 5 bases and J by 2 bases, with 21 bases left in between. The CDR3 has 17 amino acids. Germline loops: CDR1 ENHRY, CDR2 SYGVKD. The CDR3 loop reads CAISREFSRGSNYGYTF. For the CDR3, the DNA is TGTGCCATCAGTCGTGAGTTCAGCAGGGGCAGCAACTATGGCTACACCTTC.

This clonotype was recorded a few times. The chain combines TRBV11-2 with TRBJ2-2; the D gene could be TRBD1 or TRBD2 (5 bases each). V lost 3 bases and J 5 bases, leaving 10 bases between the germline ends. CDR3 length: 14 amino acids. Looked up from germline, CDR1 is SGHAT and CDR2 is FQNNGV. The CDR3 DNA reads TGTGCCAGCAGCTTTCAGGGAGAGACCGGGGAGCTGTTTTTT. Translating gives CASSFQGETGELFF.

This clonotype occurred a few times. This chain joins TRBV30 and TRBJ1-2, with a weak D call TRBD1 (5 bases). CDR3 length: 14 residues. V was trimmed by 0 bases and J by 4 bases, leaving 12 bases between them. In germline, CDR1 is GTSNPN, CDR2 SVGIG (reference sequence). The CDR3 here is CAWSVAGRLYGYTF. CDR3 in DNA: TGTGCCTGGAGTGTAGCGGGACGACTCTATGGCTACACCTTC. Together with reference TRBV30 and TRBJ1-2, the CDR3 gives the full variable domain: SQTIHQWPATLVQPVGSPLSLECTVEGTSNPNLYWYRQAAGRGLQLLFYSVGIGQISSEVPQNLSASRPQDRQFILSSKKLLLSDSGFYLCAWSVAGRLYGYTFGSGTRLTVV.

The chain couples TRBV12-3 or TRBV12-4 to TRBJ2-3; D perhaps matches TRBD2 (5 bases). Trimming stripped 6 bases from V and 5 bases from J, with 15 bases between. This CDR3 spans 14 amino acids. CDR3 sequence: CASSSPGWGDTQYF. The CDR3 DNA reads TGTGCCAGCAGCTCCCCGGGGTGGGGAGATACGCAGTATTTT.